This T cell receptor beta chain was sequenced for a study of blood T cell repertoires in COVID-19. Study context: Italy, Spain and the United States were the sources of the convalescent and acute COVID-19 samples. T cells, B-cell-depleted T cells, or PBMCs provided the cDNA or gDNA that served as material.

This CDR3 comprises 14 residues. V gave up 0 bases and J gave up 2 bases, with 8 bases separating them. Per the germline V gene, CDR1 is MGHRA and CDR2 is YSYEKL. In the original processing: Nucleated cell counts were estimated from reference gene primer amplification. Using immunoSEQ multiplex PCR, the repertoire was profiled, and TCRdb retains in-frame clones only, with some absent. Clone size and the V and J calls come from that table; the DNA yielded D and trimming. The sample lists about 160,000 clones, about 80% occurring once. The sequence came from a woman aged 80 or over with acute or convalescent COVID-19. The chain joins TRBV4-1 to TRBJ2-7; D possibly corresponds to TRBD1 (5 bases). The specimen was peripheral blood. The CDR3 nucleotides read TGCGCCAGCAGCCAAGATGGGGCAGCCTACGAGCAGTACTTC. It is translated as CASSQDGAAYEQYF.